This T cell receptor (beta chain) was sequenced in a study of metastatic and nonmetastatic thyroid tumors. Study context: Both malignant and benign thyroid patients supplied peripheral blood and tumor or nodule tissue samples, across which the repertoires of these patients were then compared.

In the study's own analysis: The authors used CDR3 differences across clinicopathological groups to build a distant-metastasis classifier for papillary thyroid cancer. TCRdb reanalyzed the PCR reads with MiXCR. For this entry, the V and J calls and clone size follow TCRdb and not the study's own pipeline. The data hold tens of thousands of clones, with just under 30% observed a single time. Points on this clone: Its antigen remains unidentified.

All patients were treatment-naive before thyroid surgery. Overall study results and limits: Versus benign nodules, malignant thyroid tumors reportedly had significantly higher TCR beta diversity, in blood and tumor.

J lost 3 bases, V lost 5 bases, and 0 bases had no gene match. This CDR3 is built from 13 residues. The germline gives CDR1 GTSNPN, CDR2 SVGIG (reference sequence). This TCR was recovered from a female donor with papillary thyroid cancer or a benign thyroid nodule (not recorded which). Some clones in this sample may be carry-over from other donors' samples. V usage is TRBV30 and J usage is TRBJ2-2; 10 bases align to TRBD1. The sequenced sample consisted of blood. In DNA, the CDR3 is TGTGCCTGGGGACAGGGGGACACCGGGGAGCTGTTTTTT. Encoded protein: CAWGQGDTGELFF.